Below, 18 T cell receptor beta chains from the same sample are listed, as sequenced in a study of early T cells in non-severe SARS-CoV-2 infection. TCRdb passed the 5' RACE reads through MiXCR, listing each CDR3 protein once. The table records around 27,000 distinct CDR3 sequences, 2.9% of them present only once. Sample: whole blood. The receptors here all came from an adult who was a healthcare worker with PCR-confirmed SARS-CoV-2 infection or an uninfected control (not recorded which).

The J gene is TRBJ1-6, the V gene TRBV20-1; no clear D gene. CDR1 and CDR2 (germline): DFQATT, SNEGSKA (reference sequence). Trimming cost V 2 bases and J 7 bases, with 9 bases left between them. CDR3 length: 13 amino acids. In DNA, the CDR3 is TGCAGTGCTAGATATTCCGCAAATTCACCCCTCCACTTT. It translates to CSARYSANSPLHF.

This clonotype was detected many times. This rearrangement joins TRBV3-1 to TRBJ2-3; tentatively, D is TRBD2 (6 bases). This CDR3 is 17 amino acids long. Germline lookup yields CDR1 LGHDT and CDR2 YNNKEL (reference sequence). The V end was cut by 1 base, the J end by 0 bases, with 14 bases between. The CDR3 sequence: CASSQVSSGTSTDTQYF. The CDR3 DNA follows: TGTGCCAGCAGCCAAGTGAGTTCCGGGACTAGCACAGATACGCAGTATTTT.

This clonotype was observed many times. The genes are TRBV9 and TRBJ1-3; D not resolved. Trimming removed 3 bases from V and 0 bases from J, with 16 bases in between. The germline V gene has CDR1 SGDLS and CDR2 YYNGEE. The CDR3 totals 17 residues. In DNA form, the CDR3 reads TGTGCCAGCAGCGCCTCGACTCACCCCAGCTCTGGAAACACCATATATTTT. It is translated as CASSASTHPSSGNTIYF. The full variable domain, its missing parts supplied by reference TRBV9 and TRBJ1-3, is DSGVTQTPKHLITATGQRVTLRCSPRSGDLSVYWYQQSLDQGLQFLIQYYNGEERAKGNILERFSAQQFPDLHSELNLSSLELGDSALYFCASSASTHPSSGNTIYFGEGSWLTVV.

This clonotype is medium-sized by share. The rearrangement links TRBV30 to TRBJ1-4; D is unclear. V was cut by 2 bases and J by 7 bases, with 11 bases left in between. Per germline, CDR1 GTSNPN and CDR2 SVGIG (reference sequence). The CDR3 contains 13 residues. The CDR3 DNA sequence: TGTGCCTGGAGTAACCTTCGGGGTGAAAAACTGTTTTTT. Amino acids: CAWSNLRGEKLFF.

The sample holds many counts of this clonotype. This chain joins TRBV6-6 and TRBJ2-5; 12 bases are shared with TRBD1. CDR1 and CDR2 from the germline V gene are MNHNY and SVGAGI (reference sequence). This CDR3 is built from 16 residues. The V gene end was trimmed by 5 bases and the J gene end by 4 bases; junction bases not matched to a gene: 8. CDR3 region: CASSTGTGGAGETQYF. CDR3 nucleotides: TGTGCCAGCAGTACCGGGACAGGGGGCGCAGGAGAGACCCAGTACTTC.

This clonotype showed up many times. V is TRBV2 and J is TRBJ1-1, with D unresolved. CDR1 is SNHLY and CDR2 is FYNNEI in the germline V gene. This CDR3 has 14 residues. The V gene lost 1 base and the J gene lost 1 base, with 7 bases spanning the gap. The CDR3 is CASSEGPANTEAFF. In nucleotides, the CDR3 is TGTGCCAGCAGTGAAGGGCCAGCGAACACTGAAGCTTTCTTT. The full variable domain, rest sourced from reference TRBV2 and TRBJ1-1, is EPEVTQTPSHQVTQMGQEVILRCVPISNHLYFYWYRQILGQKVEFLVSFYNNEISEKSEIFDDQFSVERPDGSNFTLKIRSTKLEDSAMYFCASSEGPANTEAFFGQGTRLTVV.

This clonotype was seen repeatedly, ten times or more. V and J are TRBV21-1 and TRBJ2-3. TRBV21-1 is labeled a pseudogene. The CDR3 sequence is 17 residues long. The CDR3: CASSKPIQRTSTDTQYF. The CDR3, as DNA: TGTGCCAGCAGCAAACCCATCCAAAGAACTAGCACAGATACGCAGTATTTT.

This clonotype was detected ten times or more. This chain uses TRBV5-1 with TRBJ2-4; tentatively, D is TRBD1 or TRBD2 (5 bases each). The CDR3 runs 14 residues. V lost 1 base and J lost 6, with 11 bases in between. The V gene's germline CDR1 is SGHRS and CDR2 YFSETQ. As DNA, the CDR3 is TGCGCCAGCAGCTTGCAGGCAGGGAGAAACATTCAGTACTTC. It is translated as CASSLQAGRNIQYF.

V usage is TRBV7-2 and J usage is TRBJ2-4; D might be TRBD1 or TRBD2, each matching 6 bases. This CDR3 region has 16 residues. The V gene lost 6 bases and the J gene lost 2 bases, with 17 bases spanning the gap. The germline CDR1 and CDR2 sequences are SGHTA and FQGNSA. The CDR3 DNA follows: TGTGCCAGCAGGCCGGGGGCCCTAGATTCCAAAAACATTCAGTACTTC. Its protein is CASRPGALDSKNIQYF. Full variable domain (remainder filled in from reference TRBV7-2 and TRBJ2-4): GAGVSQSPSNKVTEKGKDVELRCDPISGHTALYWYRQSLGQGLEFLIYFQGNSAPDKSGLPSDRFSAERTGGSVSTLTIQRTQQEDSAVYLCASRPGALDSKNIQYFGAGTRLSVL.

This clonotype was seen many times. The rearrangement joins TRBV5-5 to TRBJ1-2, with D hard to call. CDR1 and CDR2 (germline): SGHKS, YYEKEE (reference sequence). This CDR3 region has 15 residues. V dropped 4 bases and J dropped 2 bases, with 15 bases sitting between them. CDR3 in amino acids: CASSQRTLGNYGYTF. In nucleotides, the CDR3 is TGTGCCAGCAGCCAAAGAACGCTTGGAAACTATGGCTACACCTTC. The whole variable domain, filled in from reference TRBV5-5 and TRBJ1-2, reads DAGVTQSPTHLIKTRGQQVTLRCSPISGHKSVSWYQQVLGQGPQFIFQYYEKEERGRGNFPDRFSARQFPNYSSELNVNALLLGDSALYLCASSQRTLGNYGYTFGSGTRLTVV.

Ten or more counts support this clonotype. This chain connects TRBV5-5 to TRBJ2-1; no firm D call. Germline assignment: CDR1 SGHKS and CDR2 YYEKEE (reference sequence). Trimming left V 0 bases short and J 4 bases short, with 11 bases between. This CDR3 region has 15 residues. CDR3 DNA: TGTGCCAGCAGCTTGGCCGTCACAGAGTACAATGAGCAGTTCTTC. Residues: CASSLAVTEYNEQFF.

This clonotype has at least ten counts. This chain joins TRBV5-5 and TRBJ1-6; D is unclear. The CDR3 covers 13 residues. V was trimmed by 0 bases and J by 16 bases, leaving 14 bases between them. Germline CDR1 and CDR2: SGHKS and YYEKEE (reference sequence). The CDR3 sequence: CASSLDGPEILHF. CDR3 in DNA: TGTGCCAGCAGCTTGGATGGTCCGGAGATTCTCCACTTT.

This clonotype was counted at least ten times. The V call is TRBV14, the J call TRBJ1-2; TRBD1 matches at 10 bases. J was trimmed by 8 bases and V by 4 bases; bases with no gene match: 10. This CDR3 contains 15 residues. Germline V lookup: CDR1 SGHDN, CDR2 FVKESK. CDR3 residues: CASSPGQGRVWGYTF. The CDR3 DNA reads as TGTGCCAGCAGCCCGGGACAGGGGAGAGTATGGGGCTACACCTTC.

This clonotype occurred many times. The CDR3 DNA sequence: TGTGCCACCAAACCTCGCGGCCACTCTGGAAACACCATATATTTT. Translation gives CATKPRGHSGNTIYF. The rearrangement links TRBV6-5 to TRBJ1-3; the D is unclear. With 10 bases removed from V and 0 bases from J, the gap between germline ends came to 16 bases. This CDR3 has 15 amino acids. The germline CDR1 and CDR2 sequences are MNHEY and SVGAGI.

This clonotype was detected many times. V is TRBV20-1 and J is TRBJ2-7; tentatively, D is TRBD2 (5 bases). Trimming cost V 0 bases and J 6 bases, with 12 bases left between them. The germline V gene has CDR1 DFQATT and CDR2 SNEGSKA (reference sequence). This CDR3 spans 13 amino acids. The CDR3 sequence: CSARDYGGSEQYV. CDR3 DNA sequence: TGCAGTGCTAGAGATTACGGTGGGAGCGAGCAGTACGTC.

There are many counts of this clonotype. This sequence joins TRBV15 and TRBJ2-7; 7 positions agree with TRBD2. The CDR3 is 14 residues long. Germline CDR1 LNHNV, CDR2 YYDKDF (reference sequence). Trimming took 1 base from V and 4 from J; bases not matched to a gene: 4. This CDR3 reads CATSRGLARYEQYV. In DNA form, the CDR3 reads TGTGCCACCAGCAGAGGACTAGCTCGGTACGAGCAGTACGTC.

Relative to its sample, this clonotype is medium-sized. J is TRBJ1-1 and V is TRBV11-2; possibly TRBD1 for D (5 bases). Trimming removed 5 bases at V and 3 bases at J, with 22 bases between. The CDR3 sequence is 17 residues long. Germline V lookup: CDR1 SGHAT, CDR2 FQNNGV. In nucleotides, the CDR3 is TGTGCCAGCAGCCCGAGACAGAGCCTAAGAGGTTACACTGAAGCTTTCTTT. This gives the protein CASSPRQSLRGYTEAFF. Together with reference TRBV11-2 and TRBJ1-1, the CDR3 gives the full variable domain: EAGVAQSPRYKIIEKRQSVAFWCNPISGHATLYWYQQILGQGPKLLIQFQNNGVVDDSQLPKDRFSAERLKGVDSTLKIQPAKLEDSAVYLCASSPRQSLRGYTEAFFGQGTRLTVV.

This clonotype was observed many times. The CDR3: CSARETAASTEAFF. The CDR3 DNA sequence: TGCAGTGCTAGAGAGACGGCAGCGAGCACTGAAGCTTTCTTT. The J gene is TRBJ1-1, the V gene TRBV20-1; D gene ambiguous. The V end was cut by 0 bases, the J end by 4 bases, with 12 bases between. This CDR3 has 14 amino acids. CDR1 is DFQATT, CDR2 SNEGSKA, per germline (reference sequence).